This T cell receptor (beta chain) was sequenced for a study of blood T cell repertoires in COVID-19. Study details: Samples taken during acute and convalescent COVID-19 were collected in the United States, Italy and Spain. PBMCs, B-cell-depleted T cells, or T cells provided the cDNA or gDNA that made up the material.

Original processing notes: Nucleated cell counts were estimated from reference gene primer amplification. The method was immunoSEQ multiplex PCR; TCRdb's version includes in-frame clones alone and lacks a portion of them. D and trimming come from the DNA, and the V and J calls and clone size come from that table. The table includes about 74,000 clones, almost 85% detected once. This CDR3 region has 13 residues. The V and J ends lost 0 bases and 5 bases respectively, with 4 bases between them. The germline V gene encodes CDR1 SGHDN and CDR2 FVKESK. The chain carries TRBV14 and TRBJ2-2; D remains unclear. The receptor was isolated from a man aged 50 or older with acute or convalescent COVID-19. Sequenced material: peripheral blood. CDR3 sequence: CASSQDPTGELFF. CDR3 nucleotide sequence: TGTGCCAGCAGCCAAGATCCGACCGGGGAGCTGTTTTTT.